This T cell receptor (beta chain) comes out of a study of regulatory T cells in long-lasting Graves disease. Investigators prepared the TCR beta libraries by applying iRepertoire HTBI primers and Arm-PCR of CDR3 regions. TCRdb reprocessed the multiplex PCR reads via MiXCR and lists one record per CDR3 protein. Among approximately 390,000 distinct CDR3 sequences listed, under 20% were seen once. From germline, CDR1 is MNHEY and CDR2 SMNVEV (reference sequence). This CDR3 spans 18 amino acids. The time point denotes: newly diagnosed GD, antithyroid drugs for less than 3 months. The TCR library was prepared using RNA isolated from PBMCs. A word on this clonotype: Relative to the germline gene, one junction end is altered; a read error may explain this.

These data were also filed under a second study, of T cells in Graves' hyperthyroidism and ophthalmopathy.

V usage is TRBV27 and J usage is TRBJ2-1, with 9 positions matching TRBD2. The starting material was peripheral blood mononuclear cells (PBMCs), obtained at new diagnosis, from a patient treated with antithyroid drugs. The clonotype was recovered from a woman under 30 with Graves disease. The CDR3 loop is CASSLNSWGLAGVDEQSF. The CDR3 coding sequence is TGTGCCAGCAGTTTAAACTCTTGGGGACTAGCCGGGGTCGATGAGCAGTCCTTC.